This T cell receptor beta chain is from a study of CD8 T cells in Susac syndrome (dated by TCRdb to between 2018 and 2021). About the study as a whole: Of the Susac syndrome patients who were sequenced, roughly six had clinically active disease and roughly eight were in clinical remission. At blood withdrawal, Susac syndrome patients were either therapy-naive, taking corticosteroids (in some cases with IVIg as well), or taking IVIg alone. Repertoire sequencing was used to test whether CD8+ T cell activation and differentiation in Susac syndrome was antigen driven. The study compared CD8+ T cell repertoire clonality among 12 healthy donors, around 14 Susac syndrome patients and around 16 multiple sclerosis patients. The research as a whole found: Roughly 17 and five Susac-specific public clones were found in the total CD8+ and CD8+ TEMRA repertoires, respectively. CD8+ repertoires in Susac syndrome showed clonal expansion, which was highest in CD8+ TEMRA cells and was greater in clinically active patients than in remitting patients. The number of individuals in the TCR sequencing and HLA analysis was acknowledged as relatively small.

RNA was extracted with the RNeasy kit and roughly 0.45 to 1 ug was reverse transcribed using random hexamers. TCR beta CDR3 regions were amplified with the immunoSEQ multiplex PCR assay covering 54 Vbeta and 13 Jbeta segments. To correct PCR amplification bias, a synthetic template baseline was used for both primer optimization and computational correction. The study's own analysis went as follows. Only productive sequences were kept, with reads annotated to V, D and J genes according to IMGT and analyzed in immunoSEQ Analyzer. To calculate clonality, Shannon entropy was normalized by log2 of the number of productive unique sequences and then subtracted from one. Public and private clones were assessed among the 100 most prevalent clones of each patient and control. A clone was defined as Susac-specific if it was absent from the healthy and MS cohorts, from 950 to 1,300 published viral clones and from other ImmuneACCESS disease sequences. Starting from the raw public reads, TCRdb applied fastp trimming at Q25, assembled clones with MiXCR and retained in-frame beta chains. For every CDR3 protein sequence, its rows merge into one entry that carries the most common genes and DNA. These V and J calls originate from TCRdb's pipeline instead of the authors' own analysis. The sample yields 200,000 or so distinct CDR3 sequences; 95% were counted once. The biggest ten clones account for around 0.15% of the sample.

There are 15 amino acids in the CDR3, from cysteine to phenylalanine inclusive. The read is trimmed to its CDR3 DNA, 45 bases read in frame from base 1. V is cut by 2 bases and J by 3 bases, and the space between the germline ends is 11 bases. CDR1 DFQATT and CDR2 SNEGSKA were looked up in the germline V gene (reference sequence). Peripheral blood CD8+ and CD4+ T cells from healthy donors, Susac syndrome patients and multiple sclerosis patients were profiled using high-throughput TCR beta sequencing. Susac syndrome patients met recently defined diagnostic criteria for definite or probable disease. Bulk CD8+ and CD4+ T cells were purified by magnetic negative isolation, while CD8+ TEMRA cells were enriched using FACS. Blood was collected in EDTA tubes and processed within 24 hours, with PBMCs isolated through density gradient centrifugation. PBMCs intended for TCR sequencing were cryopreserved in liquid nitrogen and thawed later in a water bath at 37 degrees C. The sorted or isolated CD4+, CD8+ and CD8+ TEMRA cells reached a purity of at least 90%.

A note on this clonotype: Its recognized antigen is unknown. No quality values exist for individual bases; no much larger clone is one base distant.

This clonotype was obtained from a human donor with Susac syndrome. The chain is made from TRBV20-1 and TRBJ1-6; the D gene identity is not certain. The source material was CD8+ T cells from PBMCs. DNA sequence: TGCAGTGCTAGAATTTCGGCAGACTATAATTCACCCCTCCACTTT. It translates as CSARISADYNSPLHF.